These 2 T cell receptor beta chains were all obtained from the same sample, sequenced in a study of neoadjuvant anti-PD-1 for oral cavity cancer. Assay used: immunoSEQ multiplex PCR; TCRdb lists only in-frame clones, some missing. The table lists about 14,000 clones, around two thirds of them singletons. The source was PBMCs, collected before nivolumab (anti-PD-1) treatment. The receptors were sampled from a person aged 35-79 years with oral cavity squamous cell carcinoma.

This clone appeared a few times. J is TRBJ2-6 and V is TRBV19; 11 nucleotides agree with TRBD1. Per germline, CDR1 LNHDA and CDR2 SQIVND (reference sequence). The CDR3 is 17 residues long. The trim removed 6 bases at V and 0 bases at J, leaving 4 bases unmatched. This chain's CDR3 is CASRGQGVVSGANVLTF. CDR3 DNA sequence: TGTGCCAGTAGGGGACAGGGGGTGGTCTCTGGGGCCAACGTCCTGACTTTC.

The CDR3 loop reads CASSRTSGAGELFF. In DNA, the CDR3 is TGTGCCAGCAGCCGGACTAGCGGGGCCGGGGAGCTGTTTTTT. The chain carries TRBV2 and TRBJ2-2; TRBD2 agrees at 12 bases. V shed 6 bases, J shed 6 bases, and the junction held 2 bases outside the gene matches. Germline V gene data show CDR1 as SNHLY and CDR2 as FYNNEI. The CDR3 has 14 residues.